Below, 19 T cell receptor beta chains from the same sample are listed, as sequenced in a study of shared clonotypes between healthy human individuals. Using immunoSEQ multiplex PCR, the repertoire was profiled, and TCRdb retains in-frame clones only, with some absent. The sample holds around 700,000 clones, under 80% seen once. Material for sequencing was memory CD4+ T cells sorted from blood. Stated subset: CD45RA-negative fraction. These receptors were obtained from a woman in her twenties or thirties in good health.

This chain connects TRBV27 to TRBJ2-3, with 8 positions matching TRBD2. Per the germline V gene, CDR1 is MNHEY and CDR2 is SMNVEV (reference sequence). The ends lost 5 bases at V and 2 bases at J; junction bases unmatched: 3. The CDR3 has 14 amino acids. CDR3 bases: TGTGCCAGCAGTCGAGCGGGGGCCACAGATACGCAGTATTTT. Its translation is CASSRAGATDTQYF.

J is TRBJ1-5 and V is TRBV5-1, with a possible D match to TRBD1 (5 bases). The V and J ends lost 3 bases and 1 base respectively, with 8 bases between them. The CDR3 spans 14 residues. Germline CDR1 is SGHRS and CDR2 is YFSETQ. The CDR3 reads CASSSTASNQPQHF. The CDR3, as DNA: TGCGCCAGCAGCTCGACAGCCAGCAATCAGCCCCAGCATTTT.

CDR3 residues: CASSLGLLAGGIHEQFF. CDR3 nucleotides: TGCGCCAGCAGCTTGGGCCTACTAGCGGGAGGAATCCATGAGCAGTTCTTC. The rearrangement links TRBV5-1 to TRBJ2-1; 12 positions agree with TRBD2. The CDR3 length is 17 residues. The germline V gene encodes CDR1 SGHRS and CDR2 YFSETQ. V shed 0 bases and J 8 bases; nucleotides not matched to a gene: 9.

As concerns this clone: Other DNA sequences in this specimen translate into the identical CDR3. The V and J genes are TRBV15 and TRBJ2-5; D not certain. Trimming removed 1 base from V and 0 bases from J, with 9 bases in between. The CDR3 covers 15 residues. In germline, CDR1 is LNHNV, CDR2 YYDKDF (reference sequence). CDR3 sequence (DNA): TGTGCCACCAGCAGAGCTACCGGGTACCAAGAGACCCAGTACTTC. It yields the protein CATSRATGYQETQYF.

The chain couples TRBV5-4 to TRBJ2-2, with D perhaps matching TRBD2 (6 bases). The germline CDR1 and CDR2 sequences are SGHNT and YYREEE (reference sequence). This CDR3 has 15 amino acids. V was clipped by 5 bases and J by 7 bases, with 18 bases between them. In DNA form, the CDR3 reads TGTGCCAGCAGGGACGGGACTGCCCCTCACGGGGAGCTGTTTTTT. Protein sequence: CASRDGTAPHGELFF.

The rearrangement uses TRBV7-8 and TRBJ2-1; no clear D. The ends were cut back, 5 bases at V and 0 bases at J, with 14 bases in the middle. CDR1 is SGHVS, CDR2 FQNEAQ, per germline. The CDR3 totals 16 residues. The CDR3 reads CASSGPPEGSYNEQFF. CDR3 DNA sequence: TGTGCCAGCAGCGGCCCCCCTGAAGGCTCCTACAATGAGCAGTTCTTC. The variable domain in full, with the rest retrieved from reference TRBV7-8 and TRBJ2-1, is GAGVSQSPRYKVAKRGQDVALRCDPISGHVSLFWYQQALGQGPEFLTYFQNEAQLDKSGLPSDRFFAERPEGSVSTLKIQRTQQEDSAVYLCASSGPPEGSYNEQFFGPGTRLTVL.

V gene TRBV6-5 combines with J gene TRBJ1-4, with 7 bases fitting TRBD1. The CDR3 contains 14 residues. Germline V gene sequence: CDR1 MNHEY, CDR2 SVGAGI. After removal of 7 bases from V and 10 bases from J, the junction contained 12 bases not matched to a gene. The CDR3, as DNA: TGTGCCAGCACCACCAACAGGGGAGAGGGAAAACTGTTTTTT. It codes for CASTTNRGEGKLFF.

V is TRBV5-1 and J is TRBJ2-5; 10 bases line up with TRBD1. Per the germline V gene, CDR1 is SGHRS and CDR2 is YFSETQ. V shed 7 bases, J shed 9 bases, and the junction held 15 bases outside the gene matches. The CDR3 is made up of 15 amino acids. The CDR3 nucleotides read TGCGCCAGCTGGAGCCGGGACAGGGGTCGAGGGGCCCAGTACTTC. Its protein is CASWSRDRGRGAQYF.

V and J are TRBV18 and TRBJ1-2, with unresolved D. The germline V gene has CDR1 KGHSH and CDR2 LQKENI. The CDR3 totals 13 residues. Trimming removed 3 bases at V and 8 bases at J, with 13 bases between. CDR3 nucleotide sequence: TGTGCCAGCTCACCGACACAATTAGAAGGCTACACCTTC. Translated: CASSPTQLEGYTF.

The J gene is TRBJ2-3, the V gene TRBV19, with TRBD2 identical over 11 bases. The CDR3 totals 13 residues. V was clipped by 10 bases and J by 3 bases; unmatched bases: 3. Germline-derived CDR1 and CDR2 are LNHDA and SQIVND (reference sequence). In nucleotides, the CDR3 is TGTGCCACTAGGACTAGCGGGACAGATACGCAGTATTTT. Its translation: CATRTSGTDTQYF.

V and J are TRBV6-5 and TRBJ2-3; either TRBD1 or TRBD2 may supply D (5 bases each). The CDR3 extends over 15 amino acids. V lost 6 bases to trimming and J lost 0 bases, with 13 bases between them. In germline, CDR1 is MNHEY, CDR2 SVGAGI. DNA of the CDR3: TGTGCCAGCAGGTCCGGGACCCGTAGCACAGATACGCAGTATTTT. Its translation: CASRSGTRSTDTQYF.

The rearrangement links TRBV18 to TRBJ1-1; no definite D call. Trimming took 3 bases from V and 1 from J, leaving 12 bases between them. CDR3 length: 15 residues. Germline CDR1 reads KGHSH; CDR2 reads LQKENI. The CDR3 nucleotides are TGTGCCAGCTCACCGCTTTTCCGGGAGAACACTGAAGCTTTCTTT. This sequence encodes CASSPLFRENTEAFF.

This chain joins TRBV9 and TRBJ1-5; the D gene is possibly TRBD1 (6 bases). This CDR3 has 13 residues. Deletions cut 7 bases from V and 5 bases from J, with 13 bases between. Germline V gives CDR1 SGDLS, CDR2 YYNGEE. The CDR3 loop reads CASSIGGDQPQHF. The CDR3 DNA follows: TGTGCCAGCTCCATAGGGGGGGATCAGCCCCAGCATTTT.

This chain links TRBV19 with TRBJ2-2; D is ambiguous. The germline V and J ends were trimmed by 3 bases and 1 base, with 6 bases remaining between them. Germline V gene lookup returns CDR1 LNHDA and CDR2 SQIVND (reference sequence). The CDR3 sequence is 14 residues long. The CDR3 region has the DNA TGTGCCAGTAGTATCGCCGGGAACACCGGGGAGCTGTTTTTT. As protein: CASSIAGNTGELFF.

The V and J genes are TRBV11-2 and TRBJ2-7, with 7 bases aligning to TRBD2. CDR1 and CDR2 (germline): SGHAT, FQNNGV. J gave up 2 bases and V 6 bases, and 19 bases lay outside the gene matches. The CDR3 has 18 amino acids. The CDR3 DNA is TGTGCCAGCAGTAGAAGATCCGGAAGCCGGGAGGTCACCTACGAGCAGTACTTC. Translated: CASSRRSGSREVTYEQYF.

This clone appeared a few times. This chain links TRBV11-2 with TRBJ2-7; D could derive from TRBD1 or TRBD2 (6 bases each). Germline CDR1 SGHAT, CDR2 FQNNGV. V lost 0 bases and J 2 bases, leaving 11 bases between the germline ends. CDR3 size: 15 residues. The CDR3 DNA sequence: TGTGCCAGCAGCTTAGAATTAGGGGGGACCTACGAGCAGTACTTC. Translated: CASSLELGGTYEQYF.

J is TRBJ2-7 and V is TRBV6-7, with TRBD2 identical over 7 bases. TRBV6-7 is recorded as an ORF, its role being uncertain. V shed 2 bases, J shed 2 bases, and the junction held 12 bases outside the gene matches. This CDR3 is built from 17 residues. CDR3 nucleotide sequence: TGTGCCAGCAGTTACCCGCCTCCCCTAGCGGCCACCTACGAGCAGTACTTC. Protein sequence: CASSYPPPLAATYEQYF.

The gene calls are TRBV19 and TRBJ2-7; TRBD2 aligns across 7 bases. Germline V gene data show CDR1 as LNHDA and CDR2 as SQIVND (reference sequence). The length of the CDR3 is 18 residues. V shed 5 bases, J shed 4 bases, and the junction held 20 bases outside the gene matches. The CDR3 protein is CASSPQRGAVYRGYEQYF. The CDR3 bases are TGTGCCAGTAGTCCCCAGCGGGGAGCGGTCTACCGGGGTTACGAGCAGTACTTC.

The V gene is TRBV7-2, the J gene TRBJ2-2, with D unresolved. The CDR3 consists of 15 residues. Trimming removed 2 bases at V and 0 bases at J, with 7 bases between. Germline CDR1 SGHTA, CDR2 FQGNSA. The CDR3 DNA is TGTGCCAGCAGCTTACAGGCGTCGAACACCGGGGAGCTGTTTTTT. Amino acids: CASSLQASNTGELFF.